What follows describes a single T cell receptor (beta chain). Its antigen is unknown. The sample is drawn from a study of cytomegalovirus exposure and HLA in healthy donors. The study's findings and limits: In a later analysis, an Asian-associated ancestry cluster reportedly showed fewer N-insertions than the 666-donor mean. Sequence variants that were highly shared formed a cluster that was likely a sequencing artifact.

The PCR contained 60 Vbeta and 13 Jbeta primers. In the original workflow: In a later analysis, around 87 million unique TCR beta chains included roughly 11 million shared by two or more donors. The protocol was immunoSEQ multiplex PCR, while the TCRdb copy is restricted to in-frame clones and leaves out a portion. The DNA gave D and trimming, while V, J and clone size come from that table. In the table there are about 140,000 clones, 80% of which are singletons. The CDR3 has 13 amino acids. V lost 6 bases and J 3 bases, leaving 11 bases between the germline ends. Germline-derived CDR1 and CDR2 are SNHLY and FYNNEI.

The chain employs TRBV2 and TRBJ1-2; D not resolved. The sequencing input was PBMCs. This TCR was recovered from a man between 50 and 59 years old in good health and CMV-seronegative. The CDR3 sequence is CASSLEGHYGYTF. In DNA form, the CDR3 reads TGTGCCAGCAGCCTAGAGGGCCACTATGGCTACACCTTC.